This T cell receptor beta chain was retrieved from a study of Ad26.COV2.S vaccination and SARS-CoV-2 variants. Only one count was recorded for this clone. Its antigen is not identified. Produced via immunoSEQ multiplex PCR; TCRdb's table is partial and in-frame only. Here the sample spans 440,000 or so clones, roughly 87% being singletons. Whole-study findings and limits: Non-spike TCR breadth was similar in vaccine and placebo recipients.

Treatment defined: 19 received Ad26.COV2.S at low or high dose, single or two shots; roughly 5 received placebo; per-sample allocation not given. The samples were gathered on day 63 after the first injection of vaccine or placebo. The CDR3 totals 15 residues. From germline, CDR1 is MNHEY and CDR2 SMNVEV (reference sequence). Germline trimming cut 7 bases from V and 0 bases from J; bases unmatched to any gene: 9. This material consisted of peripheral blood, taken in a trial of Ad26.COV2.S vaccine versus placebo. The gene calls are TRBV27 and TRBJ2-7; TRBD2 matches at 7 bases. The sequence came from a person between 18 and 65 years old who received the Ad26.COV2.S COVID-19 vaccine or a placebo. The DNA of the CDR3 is TGTGCCAGCACAAAGCTAGCGGATAGCTCCTACGAGCAGTACTTC. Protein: CASTKLADSSYEQYF.